The next 11 T cell receptor beta chains were all read from a single sample in a study of blood T cell repertoires in COVID-19. Sequencing was performed with immunoSEQ multiplex PCR; in TCRdb, only in-frame clones are kept and a portion is missing. This table holds 150,000 to 200,000 clones, 75% to 90% found once. The sequencing sample was made of peripheral blood. The source is a woman older than 75 with active or convalescent COVID-19.

The chain uses TRBV2 and TRBJ2-7, with a tentative D call TRBD1 (6 bases). V was pared by 6 bases and J by 3 bases, with 9 bases between. The CDR3 runs 12 residues. Germline V CDR1 and CDR2: SNHLY, FYNNEI. The CDR3 is CASRSDSYEQYF. DNA of the CDR3: TGTGCCAGCAGATCGGACAGCTACGAGCAGTACTTC.

The chain combines TRBV18 with TRBJ1-2; D remains unclear. V was clipped by 3 bases and J by 5 bases, with 25 bases between them. Germline V gene sequence: CDR1 KGHSH, CDR2 LQKENI. This CDR3 has 18 residues. Here the CDR3 reads CASSPQPPSSGTNYGYTF. The CDR3 bases are TGTGCCAGCTCACCCCAACCACCATCCAGCGGAACAAATTATGGCTACACCTTC.

This clone was counted a single time. CDR3 sequence (DNA): TGCAGCGCGGGACACCTGAACACTGAAGCTTTCTTT. Protein product: CSAGHLNTEAFF. J is TRBJ1-1 and V is TRBV29-1, with a possible D match to TRBD1 (6 bases). The CDR3 consists of 12 residues. Germline lookup yields CDR1 SQVTM and CDR2 ANQGSEA. The germline V and J ends were trimmed by 7 bases and 0 bases, with 9 bases remaining between them.

This clone has only a few counts. The chain recombines TRBV19 with TRBJ1-5; possibly TRBD1 for D (5 bases). This CDR3 is 15 amino acids long. CDR1 and CDR2 from the germline V gene are LNHDA and SQIVND (reference sequence). Trimming took off 7 bases at V and 1 base at J, with 14 bases between the two ends. CDR3 amino acids: CASTAQGTSNQPQHF. The CDR3 nucleotides are TGTGCCAGTACCGCTCAGGGTACGAGCAATCAGCCCCAGCATTTT.

V and J are TRBV4-1 and TRBJ1-5, with TRBD1 identical over 12 bases. Germline CDR1 and CDR2: MGHRA and YSYEKL. The CDR3 totals 18 residues. Trimming took 0 bases from V and 0 from J; bases not matched to a gene: 3. The CDR3 region has the DNA TGCGCCAGCAGCCAAGATGGGACAGGGGGCCCTAGCAATCAGCCCCAGCATTTT. Translated, it gives CASSQDGTGGPSNQPQHF.

CDR3 sequence reads: CASNSLGQGYEQYF. The CDR3 DNA is TGTGCCAGCAATTCCTTGGGACAGGGCTACGAGCAGTACTTC. The chain links TRBV2 to TRBJ2-7, with 9 bases aligning to TRBD1. V was pared by 7 bases and J by 3 bases, with 7 bases of the junction left unmatched. The CDR3 sequence is 14 residues long. The germline gives CDR1 SNHLY, CDR2 FYNNEI.

The chain joins TRBV7-9 to TRBJ1-5; D is ambiguous. The CDR3 loop spans 14 amino acids. The V and J ends lost 1 base and 4 bases respectively, with 8 bases between them. Germline CDR1 and CDR2: SEHNR and FQNEAQ (reference sequence). The CDR3 coding sequence is TGTGCCAGCAGCTTAGAACAGACAAATCAGCCCCAGCATTTT. Encoded protein: CASSLEQTNQPQHF. Full variable domain (missing parts from reference TRBV7-9 and TRBJ1-5): DTGVSQNPRHKITKRGQNVTFRCDPISEHNRLYWYRQTLGQGPEFLTYFQNEAQLEKSRLLSDRFSAERPKGSFSTLEIQRTEQGDSAMYLCASSLEQTNQPQHFGDGTRLSIL.

The chain links TRBV19 to TRBJ1-1; possible D gene TRBD1, 6 bases. Germline CDR1 is LNHDA and CDR2 is SQIVND (reference sequence). Trimming removed 9 bases at V and 5 bases at J, with 22 bases between. This CDR3 is built from 15 residues. The CDR3 here is CASSPGGAQGTEAFF. The DNA for the CDR3 is TGTGCCAGCTCCCCCGGGGGGGCCCAGGGGACTGAAGCTTTCTTT.

The chain couples TRBV10-3 to TRBJ2-1, with 12 nucleotides matching TRBD2. Losses at the gene ends were 10 bases for V and 3 bases for J; bases not matched to a gene: 10. The CDR3 totals 16 residues. Per the germline V gene, CDR1 is ENHRY and CDR2 is SYGVKD. The CDR3 DNA sequence: TGTGCCACTCGACTAGCGGGGGAGATTAACTACAATGAGCAGTTCTTC. It specifies CATRLAGEINYNEQFF.

The chain recombines TRBV7-8 with TRBJ2-7, with TRBD2 matching over 8 bases. Trimming at V came to 5 bases and at J to 5 bases, leaving 14 bases not matched to a gene. The CDR3 contains 16 residues. Germline assignment: CDR1 SGHVS and CDR2 FQNEAQ. As DNA, the CDR3 is TGTGCCAGCAGCGGCCGAGGGAGCGGGGGTATCCACGAGCAGTACTTC. This encodes CASSGRGSGGIHEQYF.

This clone appeared a few times. V is TRBV6-6 and J is TRBJ1-3; D gene unclear. Germline V gene data show CDR1 as MNHNY and CDR2 as SVGAGI (reference sequence). The CDR3 is made up of 13 amino acids. Trimming shortened V by 7 bases and J by 4 bases, and 11 bases separated the two germline ends. CDR3 nucleotides: TGTGCCAGCACGTACTTCCCCGGAAACACCATATATTTT. Protein: CASTYFPGNTIYF.